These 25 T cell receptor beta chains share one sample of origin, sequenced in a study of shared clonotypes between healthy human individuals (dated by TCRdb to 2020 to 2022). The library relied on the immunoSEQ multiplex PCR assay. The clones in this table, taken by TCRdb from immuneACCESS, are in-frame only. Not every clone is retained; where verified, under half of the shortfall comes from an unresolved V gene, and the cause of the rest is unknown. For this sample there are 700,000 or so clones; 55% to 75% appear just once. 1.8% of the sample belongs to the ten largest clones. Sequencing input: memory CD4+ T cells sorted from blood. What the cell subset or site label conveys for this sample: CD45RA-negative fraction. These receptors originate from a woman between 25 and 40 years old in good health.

CDR3 sequence: CASSPSAGAKETQYF. The CDR3 nucleotides are TGTGCCAGCTCACCATCGGCGGGAGCCAAAGAGACCCAGTACTTC. This chain links TRBV18 with TRBJ2-5, with TRBD2 identical over 7 bases. Germline lookup yields CDR1 KGHSH and CDR2 LQKENI. V lost 2 bases to trimming and J lost 3 bases; unmatched junction nucleotides: 6. The CDR3 runs 15 residues.

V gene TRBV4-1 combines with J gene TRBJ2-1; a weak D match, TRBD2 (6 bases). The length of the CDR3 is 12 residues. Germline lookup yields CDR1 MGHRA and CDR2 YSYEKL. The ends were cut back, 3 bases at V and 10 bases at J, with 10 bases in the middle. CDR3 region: CASSQTSLEQFF. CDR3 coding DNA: TGCGCCAGCAGCCAGACTAGTCTCGAGCAGTTCTTC.

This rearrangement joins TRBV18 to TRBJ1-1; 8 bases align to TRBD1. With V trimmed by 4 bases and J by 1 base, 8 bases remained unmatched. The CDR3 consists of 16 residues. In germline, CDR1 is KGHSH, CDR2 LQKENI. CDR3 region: CASSQYSGQANTEAFF. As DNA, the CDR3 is TGTGCCAGCTCACAATACTCGGGACAGGCGAACACTGAAGCTTTCTTT. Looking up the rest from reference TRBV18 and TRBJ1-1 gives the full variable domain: NAGVMQNPRHLVRRRGQEARLRCSPMKGHSHVYWYRQLPEEGLKFMVYLQKENIIDESGMPKERFSAEFPKEGPSILRIQQVVRGDSAAYFCASSQYSGQANTEAFFGQGTRLTVV.

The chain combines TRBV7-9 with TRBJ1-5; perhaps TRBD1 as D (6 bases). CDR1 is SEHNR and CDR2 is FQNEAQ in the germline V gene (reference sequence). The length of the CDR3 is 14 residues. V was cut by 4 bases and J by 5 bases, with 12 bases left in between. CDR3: CASSSDRTYQPQHF. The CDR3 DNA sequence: TGTGCCAGCAGCTCAGACAGGACGTATCAGCCCCAGCATTTT.

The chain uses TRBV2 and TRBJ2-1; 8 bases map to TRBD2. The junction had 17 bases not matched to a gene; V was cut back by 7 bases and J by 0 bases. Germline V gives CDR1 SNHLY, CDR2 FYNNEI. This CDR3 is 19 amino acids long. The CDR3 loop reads CASIWGASGWSSSYNEQFF. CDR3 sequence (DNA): TGTGCCAGCATATGGGGGGCTAGCGGGTGGTCGAGCTCCTACAATGAGCAGTTCTTC.

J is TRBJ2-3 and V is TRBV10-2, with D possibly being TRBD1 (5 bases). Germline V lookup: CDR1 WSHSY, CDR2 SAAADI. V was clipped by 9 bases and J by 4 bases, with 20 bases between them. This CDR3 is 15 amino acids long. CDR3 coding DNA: TGCGCCAGTTCTCCTGGCCCAGGGATCGCAGATACGCAGTATTTT. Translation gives CASSPGPGIADTQYF.

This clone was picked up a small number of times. DNA of the CDR3: TGTGCCAGCAGTGAAGATACAGGGTGGCAGCCCCAGCATTTT. Translation: CASSEDTGWQPQHF. The chain recombines TRBV6-1 with TRBJ1-5; maybe TRBD1 (6 bases). CDR1 and CDR2 (germline): MNHNS, SASEGT. The V end lost 1 base, the J end lost 7 bases, and 11 bases lay between the germline ends. This CDR3 is built from 14 residues.

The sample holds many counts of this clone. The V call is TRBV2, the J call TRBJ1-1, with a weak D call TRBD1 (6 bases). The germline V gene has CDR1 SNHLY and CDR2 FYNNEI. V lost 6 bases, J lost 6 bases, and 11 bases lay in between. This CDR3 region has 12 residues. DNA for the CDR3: TGTGCCAGCAGCAAAGGGGGGGCTGAAGCTTTCTTT. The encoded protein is CASSKGGAEAFF.

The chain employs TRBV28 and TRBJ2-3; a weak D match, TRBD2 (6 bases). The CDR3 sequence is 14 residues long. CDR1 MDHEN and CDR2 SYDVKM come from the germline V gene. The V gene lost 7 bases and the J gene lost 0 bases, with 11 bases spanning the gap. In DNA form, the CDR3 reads TGTGCCAGCACTCCGGGGGTAAGCACAGATACGCAGTATTTT. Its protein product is CASTPGVSTDTQYF.

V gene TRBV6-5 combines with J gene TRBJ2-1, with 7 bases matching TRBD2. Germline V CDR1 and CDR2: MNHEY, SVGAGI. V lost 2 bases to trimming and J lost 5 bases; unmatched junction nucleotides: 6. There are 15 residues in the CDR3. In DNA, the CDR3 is TGTGCCAGCAGTTACGGGCGGGAGTACAACAATGAGCAGTTCTTC. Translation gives CASSYGREYNNEQFF.

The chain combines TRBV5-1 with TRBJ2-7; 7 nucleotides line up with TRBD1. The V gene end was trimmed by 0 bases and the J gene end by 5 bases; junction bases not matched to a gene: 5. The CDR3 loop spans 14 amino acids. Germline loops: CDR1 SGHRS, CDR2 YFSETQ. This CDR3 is CASSLGQGTDEQYF. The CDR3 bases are TGCGCCAGCAGCTTGGGACAGGGTACCGACGAGCAGTACTTC.

CDR3 protein: CASSDTGFGTEAFF. The DNA of the CDR3 is TGCGCCAGCAGCGACACAGGGTTCGGCACTGAAGCTTTCTTT. The rearrangement links TRBV5-1 to TRBJ1-1; perhaps TRBD1 as D (6 bases). Trimming stripped 4 bases from V and 4 bases from J, with 14 bases between. This CDR3 is 14 amino acids long. Germline lookup yields CDR1 SGHRS and CDR2 YFSETQ.

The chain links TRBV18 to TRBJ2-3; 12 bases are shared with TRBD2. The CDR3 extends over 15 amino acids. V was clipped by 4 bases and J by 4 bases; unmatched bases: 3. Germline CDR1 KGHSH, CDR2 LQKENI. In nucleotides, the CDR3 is TGTGCCAGCTCACGACTAGCGGGAGCCTCAGATACGCAGTATTTT. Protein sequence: CASSRLAGASDTQYF.

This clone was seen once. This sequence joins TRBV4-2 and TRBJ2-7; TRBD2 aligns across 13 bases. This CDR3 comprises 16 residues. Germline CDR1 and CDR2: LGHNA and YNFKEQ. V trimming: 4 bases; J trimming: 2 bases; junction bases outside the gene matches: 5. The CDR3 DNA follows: TGTGCCAGCAGCCCCAGGACTAGCGGGAGCACCTACGAGCAGTACTTC. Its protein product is CASSPRTSGSTYEQYF.

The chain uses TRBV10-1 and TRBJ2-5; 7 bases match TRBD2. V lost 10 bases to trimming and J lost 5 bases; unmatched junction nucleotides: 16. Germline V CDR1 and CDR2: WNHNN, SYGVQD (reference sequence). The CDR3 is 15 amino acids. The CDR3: CANKGRSGTRETQYF. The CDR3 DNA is TGCGCCAACAAGGGGCGGAGCGGGACGAGGGAGACCCAGTACTTC.

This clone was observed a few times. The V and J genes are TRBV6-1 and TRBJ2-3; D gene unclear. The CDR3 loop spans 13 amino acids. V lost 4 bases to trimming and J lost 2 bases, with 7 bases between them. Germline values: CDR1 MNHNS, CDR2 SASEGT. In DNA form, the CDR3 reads TGTGCCAGCAGTGCCCTTAACACAGATACGCAGTATTTT. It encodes CASSALNTDTQYF.

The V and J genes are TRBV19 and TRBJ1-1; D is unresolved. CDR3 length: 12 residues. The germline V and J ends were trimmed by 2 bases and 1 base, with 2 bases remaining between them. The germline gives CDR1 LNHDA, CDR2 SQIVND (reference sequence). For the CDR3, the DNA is TGTGCCAGTAGTATACCGAACACTGAAGCTTTCTTT. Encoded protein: CASSIPNTEAFF.

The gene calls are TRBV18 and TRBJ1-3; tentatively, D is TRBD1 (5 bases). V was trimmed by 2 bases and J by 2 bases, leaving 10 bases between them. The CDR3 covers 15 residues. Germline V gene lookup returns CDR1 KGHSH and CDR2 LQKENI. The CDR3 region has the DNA TGTGCCAGCTCACCATCGGGGGGAACTGGAAACACCATATATTTT. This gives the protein CASSPSGGTGNTIYF.

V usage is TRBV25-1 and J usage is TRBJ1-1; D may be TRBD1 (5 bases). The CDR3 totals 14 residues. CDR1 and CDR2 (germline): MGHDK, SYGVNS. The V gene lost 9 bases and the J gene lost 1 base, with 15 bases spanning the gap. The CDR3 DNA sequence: TGTGCCAGTTCGGGCAGGGACCCGAACACTGAAGCTTTCTTT. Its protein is CASSGRDPNTEAFF.

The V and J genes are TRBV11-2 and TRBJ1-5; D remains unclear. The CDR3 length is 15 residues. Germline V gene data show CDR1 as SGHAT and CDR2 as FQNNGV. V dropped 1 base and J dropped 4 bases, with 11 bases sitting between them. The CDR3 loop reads CASSLGAVGNQPQHF. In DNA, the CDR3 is TGTGCCAGCAGCTTAGGGGCCGTGGGGAATCAGCCCCAGCATTTT.

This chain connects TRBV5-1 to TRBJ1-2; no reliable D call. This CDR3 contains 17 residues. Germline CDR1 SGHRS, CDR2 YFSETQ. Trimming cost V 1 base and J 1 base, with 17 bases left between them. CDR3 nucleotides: TGCGCCAGCAGCTTGTCTGACCGAGAAAACCTTAACTATGGCTACACCTTC. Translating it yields CASSLSDRENLNYGYTF.

CDR3 bases: TGTGCCAGCAGTACCGGGACGGAAGGCTACACCTTC. Protein product: CASSTGTEGYTF. V is TRBV2 and J is TRBJ1-2, with TRBD1 as a possible D gene (5 bases). Germline assignment: CDR1 SNHLY and CDR2 FYNNEI. The length of the CDR3 is 12 residues. Trimming shortened V by 5 bases and J by 8 bases, and 12 bases separated the two germline ends.

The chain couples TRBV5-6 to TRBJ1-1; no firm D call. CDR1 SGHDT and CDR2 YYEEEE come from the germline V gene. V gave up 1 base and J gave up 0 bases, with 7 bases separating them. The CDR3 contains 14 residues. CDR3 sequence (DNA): TGTGCCAGCAGCTTGTCTCGGTTGAACACTGAAGCTTTCTTT. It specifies CASSLSRLNTEAFF.

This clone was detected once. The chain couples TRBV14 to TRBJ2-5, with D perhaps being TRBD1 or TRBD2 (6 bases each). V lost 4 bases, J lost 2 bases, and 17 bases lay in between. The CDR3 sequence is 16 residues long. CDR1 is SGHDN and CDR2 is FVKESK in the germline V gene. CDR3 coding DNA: TGTGCCAGCAGCCGGACAGCCGGGGGCTATCAAGAGACCCAGTACTTC. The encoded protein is CASSRTAGGYQETQYF.

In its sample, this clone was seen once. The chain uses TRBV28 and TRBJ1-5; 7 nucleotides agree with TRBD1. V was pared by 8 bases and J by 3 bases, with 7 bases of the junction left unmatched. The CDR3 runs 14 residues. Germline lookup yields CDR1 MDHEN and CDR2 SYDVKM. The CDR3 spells CASGGQANNQPQHF. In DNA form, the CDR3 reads TGTGCCAGCGGTGGACAGGCCAACAATCAGCCCCAGCATTTT.